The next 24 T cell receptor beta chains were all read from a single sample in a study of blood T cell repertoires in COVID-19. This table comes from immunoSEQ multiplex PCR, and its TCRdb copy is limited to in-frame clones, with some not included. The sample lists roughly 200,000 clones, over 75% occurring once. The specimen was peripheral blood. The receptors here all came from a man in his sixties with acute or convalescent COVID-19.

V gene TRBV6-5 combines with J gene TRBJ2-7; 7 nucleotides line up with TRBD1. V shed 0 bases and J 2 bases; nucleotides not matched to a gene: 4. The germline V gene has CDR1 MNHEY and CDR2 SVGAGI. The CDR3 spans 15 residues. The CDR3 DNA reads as TGTGCCAGCAGTTACTCCGGACAGGTCACCTACGAGCAGTACTTC. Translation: CASSYSGQVTYEQYF.

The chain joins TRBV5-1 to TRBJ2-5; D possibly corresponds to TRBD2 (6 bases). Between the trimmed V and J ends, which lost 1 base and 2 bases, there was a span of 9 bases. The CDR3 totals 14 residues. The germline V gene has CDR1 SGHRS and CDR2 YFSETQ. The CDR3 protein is CASSLRGKQETQYF. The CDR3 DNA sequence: TGCGCCAGCAGCTTGCGGGGGAAACAAGAGACCCAGTACTTC.

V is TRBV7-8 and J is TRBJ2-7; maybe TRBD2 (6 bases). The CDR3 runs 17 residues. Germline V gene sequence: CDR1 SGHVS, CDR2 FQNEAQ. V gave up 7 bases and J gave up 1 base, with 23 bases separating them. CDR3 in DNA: TGTGCCAGCAAGCCCGGGAGAGGAGTATGGTTGTCCTACGAGCAGTACTTC. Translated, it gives CASKPGRGVWLSYEQYF.

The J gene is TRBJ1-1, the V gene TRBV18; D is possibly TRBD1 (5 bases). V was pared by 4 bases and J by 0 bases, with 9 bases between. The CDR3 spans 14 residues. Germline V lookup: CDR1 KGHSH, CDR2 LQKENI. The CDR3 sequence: CASSLRQMNTEAFF. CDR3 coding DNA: TGTGCCAGCTCACTACGACAGATGAACACTGAAGCTTTCTTT.

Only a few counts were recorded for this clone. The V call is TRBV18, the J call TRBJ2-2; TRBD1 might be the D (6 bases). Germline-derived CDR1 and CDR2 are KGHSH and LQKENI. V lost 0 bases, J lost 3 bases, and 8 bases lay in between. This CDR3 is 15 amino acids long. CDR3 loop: CASSPPRQDTGELFF. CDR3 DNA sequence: TGTGCCAGCTCACCACCGCGACAGGACACCGGGGAGCTGTTTTTT.

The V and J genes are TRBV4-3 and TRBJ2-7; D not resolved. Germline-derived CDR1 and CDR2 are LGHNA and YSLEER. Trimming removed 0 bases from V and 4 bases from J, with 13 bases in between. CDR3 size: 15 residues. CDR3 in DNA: TGCGCCAGCAGCCAAGATCTCAATCCGAGGTACGAGCAGTACTTC. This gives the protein CASSQDLNPRYEQYF.

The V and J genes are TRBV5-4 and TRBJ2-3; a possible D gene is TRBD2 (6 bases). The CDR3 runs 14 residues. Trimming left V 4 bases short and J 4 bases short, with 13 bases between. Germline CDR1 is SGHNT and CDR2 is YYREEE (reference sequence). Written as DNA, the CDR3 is TGTGCCAGCAGCGCCCTACTAGCCCCAGATACGCAGTATTTT. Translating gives CASSALLAPDTQYF.

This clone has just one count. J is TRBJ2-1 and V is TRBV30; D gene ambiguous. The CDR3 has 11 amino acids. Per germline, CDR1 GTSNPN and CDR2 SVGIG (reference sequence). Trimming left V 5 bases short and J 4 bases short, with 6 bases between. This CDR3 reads CAWSRYNEQFF. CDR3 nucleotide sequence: TGTGCCTGGTCCCGGTACAATGAGCAGTTCTTC. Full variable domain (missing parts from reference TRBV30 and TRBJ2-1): SQTIHQWPATLVQPVGSPLSLECTVEGTSNPNLYWYRQAAGRGLQLLFYSVGIGQISSEVPQNLSASRPQDRQFILSSKKLLLSDSGFYLCAWSRYNEQFFGPGTRLTVL.

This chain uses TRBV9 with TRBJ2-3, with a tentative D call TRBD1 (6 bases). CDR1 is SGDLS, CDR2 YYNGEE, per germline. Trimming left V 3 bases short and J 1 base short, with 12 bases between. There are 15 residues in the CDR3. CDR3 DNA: TGTGCCAGCAGCGCCCGGGACACCCGCACAGATACGCAGTATTTT. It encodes CASSARDTRTDTQYF.

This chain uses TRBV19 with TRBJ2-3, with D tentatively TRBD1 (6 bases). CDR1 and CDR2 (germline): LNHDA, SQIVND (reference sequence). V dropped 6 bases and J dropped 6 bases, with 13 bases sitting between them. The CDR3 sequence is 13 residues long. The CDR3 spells CASRKRQADTQYF. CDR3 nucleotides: TGTGCCAGTAGGAAAAGACAGGCCGATACGCAGTATTTT. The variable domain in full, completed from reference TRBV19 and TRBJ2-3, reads DGGITQSPKYLFRKEGQNVTLSCEQNLNHDAMYWYRQDPGQGLRLIYYSQIVNDFQKGDIAEGYSVSREKKESFPLTVTSAQKNPTAFYLCASRKRQADTQYFGPGTRLTVL.

As DNA, the CDR3 is TGTGCCAGCAGTAGGTGGGGGGGCACGGACACCGGGGAGCTGTTTTTT. Protein product: CASSRWGGTDTGELFF. The chain recombines TRBV25-1 with TRBJ2-2, with D possibly TRBD2 on 7 matching bases. V lost 5 bases, J lost 3 bases, and 16 bases lay in between. The CDR3 runs to 16 residues. Germline lookup yields CDR1 MGHDK and CDR2 SYGVNS. Based on the CDR3 plus reference TRBV25-1 and TRBJ2-2, the full variable domain is EADIYQTPRYLVIGTGKKITLECSQTMGHDKMYWYQQDPGMELHLIHYSYGVNSTEKGDLSSESTVSRIRTEHFPLTLESARPSHTSQYLCASSRWGGTDTGELFFGEGSRLTVL.

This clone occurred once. The CDR3 here is CASSLSGQGRGGELFF. The CDR3, as DNA: TGTGCCAGCAGTTTATCGGGACAGGGCCGGGGCGGGGAGCTGTTTTTT. V and J are TRBV27 and TRBJ2-2; 9 positions match TRBD1. The trim removed 0 bases at V and 7 bases at J, leaving 6 bases unmatched. Germline CDR1 and CDR2: MNHEY and SMNVEV (reference sequence). CDR3 length: 16 amino acids.

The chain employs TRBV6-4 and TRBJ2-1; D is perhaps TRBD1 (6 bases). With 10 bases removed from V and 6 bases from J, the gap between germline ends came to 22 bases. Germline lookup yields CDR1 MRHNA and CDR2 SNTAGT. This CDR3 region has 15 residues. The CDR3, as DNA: TGTGCCACCAACAGAGTCCGACAGGTCTTCAATGAGCAGTTCTTC. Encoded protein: CATNRVRQVFNEQFF.

CDR3 coding DNA: TGTGCCAGCAGCCAAGTCGCAGGGGGCAATCAGCCCCAGCATTTT. Amino acids: CASSQVAGGNQPQHF. The J gene is TRBJ1-5, the V gene TRBV14; the D gene is possibly TRBD1 (6 bases). Germline values: CDR1 SGHDN, CDR2 FVKESK. The CDR3 runs to 15 residues. The ends were cut back, 1 base at V and 2 bases at J, with 9 bases in the middle.

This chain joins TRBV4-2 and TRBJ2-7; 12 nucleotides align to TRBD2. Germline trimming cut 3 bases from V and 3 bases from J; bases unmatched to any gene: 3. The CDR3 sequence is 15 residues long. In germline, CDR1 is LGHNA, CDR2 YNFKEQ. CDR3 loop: CASSHGLAGLYEQYF. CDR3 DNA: TGTGCCAGCAGCCACGGACTAGCGGGACTCTACGAGCAGTACTTC.

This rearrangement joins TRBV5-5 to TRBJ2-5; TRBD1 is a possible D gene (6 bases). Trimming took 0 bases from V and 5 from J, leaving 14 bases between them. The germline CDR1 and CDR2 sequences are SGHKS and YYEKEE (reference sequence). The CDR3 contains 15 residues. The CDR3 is CASSLGGPVGETQYF. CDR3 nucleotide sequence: TGTGCCAGCAGCTTGGGGGGGCCCGTGGGGGAGACCCAGTACTTC.

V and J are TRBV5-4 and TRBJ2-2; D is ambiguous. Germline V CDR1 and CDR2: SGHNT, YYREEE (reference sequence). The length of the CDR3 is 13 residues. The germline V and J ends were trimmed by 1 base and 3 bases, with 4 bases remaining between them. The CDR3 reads CASSLRDTGELFF. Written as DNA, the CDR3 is TGTGCCAGCAGCTTGCGTGACACCGGGGAGCTGTTTTTT.

DNA for the CDR3: TGTGCCAGCAGCTTAACCGGGACTAGCCCCTACAATGAGCAGTTCTTC. As protein: CASSLTGTSPYNEQFF. The chain combines TRBV7-2 with TRBJ2-1, with 9 bases matching TRBD2. The CDR3 has 16 amino acids. Germline V lookup: CDR1 SGHTA, CDR2 FQGNSA. The V segment lost 2 bases and the J segment 2 bases; nucleotides outside the gene matches: 4.

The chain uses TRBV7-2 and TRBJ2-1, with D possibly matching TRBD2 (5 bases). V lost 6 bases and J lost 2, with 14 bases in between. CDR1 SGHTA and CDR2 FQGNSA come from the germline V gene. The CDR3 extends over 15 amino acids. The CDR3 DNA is TGTGCCAGCAGATTTGGAGGAATCCCCTACAATGAGCAGTTCTTC. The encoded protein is CASRFGGIPYNEQFF.

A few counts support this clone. CDR3 nucleotides: TGTGCCAGCAGTTTTGGGACAGGGGGCATAGGAAGCTCCTACAATGAGCAGTTCTTC. Residues: CASSFGTGGIGSSYNEQFF. This rearrangement joins TRBV27 to TRBJ2-1; TRBD1 agrees at 12 bases. V lost 3 bases to trimming and J lost 0 bases; unmatched junction nucleotides: 9. Germline V gene data show CDR1 as MNHEY and CDR2 as SMNVEV (reference sequence). The CDR3 length is 19 residues.

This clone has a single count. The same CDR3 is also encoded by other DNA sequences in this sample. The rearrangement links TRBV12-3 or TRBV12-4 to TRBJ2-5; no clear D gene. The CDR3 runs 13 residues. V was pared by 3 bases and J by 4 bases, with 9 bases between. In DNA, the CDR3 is TGTGCCAGCAGTTTGTATCGCGTAGAGACCCAGTACTTC. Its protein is CASSLYRVETQYF.

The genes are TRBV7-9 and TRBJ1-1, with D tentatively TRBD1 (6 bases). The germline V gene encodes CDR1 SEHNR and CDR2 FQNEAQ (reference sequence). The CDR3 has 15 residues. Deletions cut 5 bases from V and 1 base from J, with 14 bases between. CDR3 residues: CASSQRGGRNTEAFF. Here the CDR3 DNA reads TGTGCCAGCAGCCAGAGAGGGGGTAGGAACACTGAAGCTTTCTTT.

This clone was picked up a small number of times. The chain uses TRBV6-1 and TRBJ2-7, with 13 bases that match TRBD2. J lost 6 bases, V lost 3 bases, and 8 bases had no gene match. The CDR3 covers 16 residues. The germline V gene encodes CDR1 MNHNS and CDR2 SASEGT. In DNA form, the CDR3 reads TGTGCCAGCAGTGAGCGCCGGACTAGCGGGAGAGGCGAGCAGTACTTC. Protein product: CASSERRTSGRGEQYF.

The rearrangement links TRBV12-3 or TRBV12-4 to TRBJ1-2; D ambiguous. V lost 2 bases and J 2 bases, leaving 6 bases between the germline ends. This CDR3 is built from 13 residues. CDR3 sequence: CASSLSGNYGYTF. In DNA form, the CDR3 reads TGTGCCAGCAGTTTATCGGGGAACTATGGCTACACCTTC.